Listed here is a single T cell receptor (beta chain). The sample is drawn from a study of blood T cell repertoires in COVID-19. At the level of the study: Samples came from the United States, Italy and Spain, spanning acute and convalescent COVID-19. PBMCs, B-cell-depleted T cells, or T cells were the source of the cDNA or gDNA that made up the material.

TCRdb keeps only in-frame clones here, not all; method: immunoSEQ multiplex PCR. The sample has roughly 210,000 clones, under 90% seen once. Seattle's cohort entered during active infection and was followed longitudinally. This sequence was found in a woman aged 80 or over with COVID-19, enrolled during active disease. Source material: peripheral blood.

CDR3 region: CSALTGQNIQYF. In nucleotides, the CDR3 is TGCAGCGCATTGACAGGGCAAAACATTCAGTACTTC. This chain joins TRBV29-1 and TRBJ2-4; 7 bases fit TRBD1. V lost 7 bases and J lost 5; bases outside the gene matches: 5. CDR1 is SQVTM and CDR2 is ANQGSEA in the germline V gene. The CDR3 extends over 12 amino acids.